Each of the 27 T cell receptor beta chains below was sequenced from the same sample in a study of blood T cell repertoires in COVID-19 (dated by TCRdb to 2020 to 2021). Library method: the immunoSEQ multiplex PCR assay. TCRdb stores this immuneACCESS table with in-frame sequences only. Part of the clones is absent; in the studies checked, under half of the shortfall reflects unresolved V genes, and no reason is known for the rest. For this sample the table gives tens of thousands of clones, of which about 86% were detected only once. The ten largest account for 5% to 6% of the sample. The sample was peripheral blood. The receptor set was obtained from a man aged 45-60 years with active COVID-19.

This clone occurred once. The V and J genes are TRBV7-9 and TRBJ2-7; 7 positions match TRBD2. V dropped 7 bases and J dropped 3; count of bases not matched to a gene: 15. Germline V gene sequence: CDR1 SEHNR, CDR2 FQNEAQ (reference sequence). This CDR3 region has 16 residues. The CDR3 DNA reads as TGTGCCAGCACCGTTGGCCGGCAGGGAGGGATCTACGAGCAGTACTTC. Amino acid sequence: CASTVGRQGGIYEQYF.

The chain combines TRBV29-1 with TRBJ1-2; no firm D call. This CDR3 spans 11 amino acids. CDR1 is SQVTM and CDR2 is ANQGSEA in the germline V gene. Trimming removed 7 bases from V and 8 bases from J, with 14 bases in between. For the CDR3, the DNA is TGCAGCGGAAAGCAGGCCGCCGGCTACACCTTC. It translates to CSGKQAAGYTF. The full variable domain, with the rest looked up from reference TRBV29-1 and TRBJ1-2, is SAVISQKPSRDICQRGTSLTIQCQVDSQVTMMFWYRQQPGQSLTLIATANQGSEATYESGFVIDKFPISRPNLTFSTLTVSNMSPEDSSIYLCSGKQAAGYTFGSGTRLTVV.

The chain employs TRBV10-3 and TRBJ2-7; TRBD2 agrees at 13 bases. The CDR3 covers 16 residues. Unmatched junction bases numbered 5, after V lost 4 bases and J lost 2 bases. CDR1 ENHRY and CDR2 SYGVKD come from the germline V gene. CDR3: CAISGGTSGTTYEQYF. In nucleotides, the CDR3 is TGTGCCATCAGTGGGGGGACTAGCGGGACGACCTACGAGCAGTACTTC.

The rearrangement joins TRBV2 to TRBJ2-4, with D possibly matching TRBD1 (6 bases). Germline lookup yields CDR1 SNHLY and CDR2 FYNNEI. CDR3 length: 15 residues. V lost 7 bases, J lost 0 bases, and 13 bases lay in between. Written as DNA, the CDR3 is TGTGCCAGCAAGGGGGAGACACTAGCCAAAAACATTCAGTACTTC. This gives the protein CASKGETLAKNIQYF.

CDR3 sequence: CASSFGSGVETQYF. For the CDR3, the DNA is TGTGCCAGCAGCTTTGGCTCAGGGGTAGAGACCCAGTACTTC. J is TRBJ2-5 and V is TRBV13, with D possibly matching TRBD1 (6 bases). CDR3 length equals 14 residues. V dropped 3 bases and J dropped 4 bases, with 12 bases sitting between them. CDR1 PRHDT and CDR2 FYEKMQ come from the germline V gene (reference sequence).

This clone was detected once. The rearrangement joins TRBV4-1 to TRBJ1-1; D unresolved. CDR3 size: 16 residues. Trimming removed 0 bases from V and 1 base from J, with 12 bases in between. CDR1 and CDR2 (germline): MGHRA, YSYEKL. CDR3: CASSQDIETENTEAFF. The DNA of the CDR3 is TGCGCCAGCAGCCAAGATATTGAGACTGAGAACACTGAAGCTTTCTTT.

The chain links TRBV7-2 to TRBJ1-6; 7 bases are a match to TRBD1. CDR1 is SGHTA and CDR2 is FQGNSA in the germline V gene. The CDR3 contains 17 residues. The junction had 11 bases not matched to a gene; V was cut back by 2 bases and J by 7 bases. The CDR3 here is CASSLPATGSTNSPLHF. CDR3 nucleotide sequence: TGTGCCAGCAGCTTACCCGCGACAGGGAGTACCAATTCACCCCTCCACTTT.

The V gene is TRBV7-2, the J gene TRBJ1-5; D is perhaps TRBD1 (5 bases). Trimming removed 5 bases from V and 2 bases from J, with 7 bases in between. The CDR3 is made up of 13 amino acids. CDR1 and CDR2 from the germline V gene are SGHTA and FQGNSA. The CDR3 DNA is TGTGCCAGCAGCCAACAGGGCAATCAGCCCCAGCATTTT. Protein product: CASSQQGNQPQHF.

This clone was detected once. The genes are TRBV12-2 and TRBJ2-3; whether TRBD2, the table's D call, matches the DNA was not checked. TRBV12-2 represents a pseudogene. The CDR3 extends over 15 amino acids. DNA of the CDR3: TGTGCAAGTCGCTGCCTAGCGGGGGGGAAGGGTACGCAGTATTTT. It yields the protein CASRCLAGGKGTQYF.

The CDR3 reads CASSLAAGINEKLFF. In DNA, the CDR3 is TGCGCCAGCAGCTTGGCTGCAGGCATTAATGAAAAACTGTTTTTT. The chain is built from TRBV5-1 and TRBJ1-4; D not certain. The V gene lost 0 bases and the J gene lost 4 bases, with 10 bases spanning the gap. Germline CDR1 and CDR2: SGHRS and YFSETQ. CDR3 size: 15 residues.

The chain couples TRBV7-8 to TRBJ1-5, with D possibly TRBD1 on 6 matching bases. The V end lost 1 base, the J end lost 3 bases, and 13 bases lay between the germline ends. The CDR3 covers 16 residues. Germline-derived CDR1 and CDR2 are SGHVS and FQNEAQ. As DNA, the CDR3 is TGTGCCAGCAGCTTAGAAAGGACAGCGCTCAATCAGCCCCAGCATTTT. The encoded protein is CASSLERTALNQPQHF.

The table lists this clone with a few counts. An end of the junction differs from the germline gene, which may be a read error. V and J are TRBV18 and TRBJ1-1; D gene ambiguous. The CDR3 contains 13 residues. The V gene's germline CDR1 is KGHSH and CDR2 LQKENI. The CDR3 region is CASLPPAHTEAFF. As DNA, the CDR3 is TGTGCCAGCTTACCACCAGCCCACACTGAAGCTTTCTTT.

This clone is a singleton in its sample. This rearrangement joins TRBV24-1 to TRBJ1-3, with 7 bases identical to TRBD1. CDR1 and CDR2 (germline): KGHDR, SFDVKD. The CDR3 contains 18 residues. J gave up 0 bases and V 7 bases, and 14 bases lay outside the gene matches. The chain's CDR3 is CATSAPRGQNSSGNTIYF. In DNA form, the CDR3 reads TGTGCCACCAGCGCACCCCGGGGACAGAATAGCTCTGGAAACACCATATATTTT.

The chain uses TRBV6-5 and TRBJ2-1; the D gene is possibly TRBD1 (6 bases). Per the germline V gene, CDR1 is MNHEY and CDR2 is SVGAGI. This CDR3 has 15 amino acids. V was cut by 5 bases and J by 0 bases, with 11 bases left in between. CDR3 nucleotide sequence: TGTGCCAGCAGTAGCGTGGGGGCCTCCTACAATGAGCAGTTCTTC. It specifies CASSSVGASYNEQFF.

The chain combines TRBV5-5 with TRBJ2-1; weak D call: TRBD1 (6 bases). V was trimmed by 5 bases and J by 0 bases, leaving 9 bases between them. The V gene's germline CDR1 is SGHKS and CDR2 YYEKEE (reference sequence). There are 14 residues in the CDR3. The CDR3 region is CASSKQGSYNEQFF. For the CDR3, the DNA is TGTGCCAGCAGTAAACAGGGCTCCTACAATGAGCAGTTCTTC.

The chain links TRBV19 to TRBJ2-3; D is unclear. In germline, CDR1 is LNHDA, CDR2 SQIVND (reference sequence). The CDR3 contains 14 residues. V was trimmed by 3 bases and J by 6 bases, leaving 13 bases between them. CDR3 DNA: TGTGCCAGTAGTATTGGGCCCGTTGGGGATACGCAGTATTTT. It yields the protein CASSIGPVGDTQYF.

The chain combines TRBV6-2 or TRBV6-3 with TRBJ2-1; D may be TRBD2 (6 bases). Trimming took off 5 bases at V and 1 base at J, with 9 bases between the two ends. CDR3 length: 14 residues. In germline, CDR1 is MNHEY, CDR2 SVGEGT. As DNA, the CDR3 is TGTGCCAGCAGTGCGGGACTTTCCTACAATGAGCAGTTCTTC. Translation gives CASSAGLSYNEQFF.

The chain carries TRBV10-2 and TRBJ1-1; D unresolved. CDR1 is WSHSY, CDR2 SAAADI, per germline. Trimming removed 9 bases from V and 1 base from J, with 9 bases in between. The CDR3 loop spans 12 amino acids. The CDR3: CASNNRNTEAFF. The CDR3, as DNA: TGCGCCAGTAATAATAGGAACACTGAAGCTTTCTTT.

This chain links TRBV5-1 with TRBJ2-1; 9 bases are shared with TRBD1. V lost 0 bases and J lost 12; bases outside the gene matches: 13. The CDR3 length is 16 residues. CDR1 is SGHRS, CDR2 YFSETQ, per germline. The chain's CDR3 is CASSLVSGQGWGGQFF. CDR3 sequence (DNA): TGCGCCAGCAGCTTGGTTTCCGGACAGGGGTGGGGTGGGCAGTTCTTC.

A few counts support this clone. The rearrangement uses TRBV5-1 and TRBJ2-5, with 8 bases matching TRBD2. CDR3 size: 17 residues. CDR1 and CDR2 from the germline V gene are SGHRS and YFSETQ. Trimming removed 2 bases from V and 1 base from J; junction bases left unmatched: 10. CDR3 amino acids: CASSLALSGDSQETQYF. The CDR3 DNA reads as TGCGCCAGCAGCTTAGCCCTTAGCGGGGACTCCCAAGAGACCCAGTACTTC.

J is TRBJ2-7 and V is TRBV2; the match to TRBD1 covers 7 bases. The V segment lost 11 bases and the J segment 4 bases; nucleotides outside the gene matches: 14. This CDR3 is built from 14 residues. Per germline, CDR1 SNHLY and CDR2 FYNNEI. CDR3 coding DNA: TGTGCCGATCGATTCGACAGGGTGGGTTACGAGCAGTACTTC. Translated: CADRFDRVGYEQYF.

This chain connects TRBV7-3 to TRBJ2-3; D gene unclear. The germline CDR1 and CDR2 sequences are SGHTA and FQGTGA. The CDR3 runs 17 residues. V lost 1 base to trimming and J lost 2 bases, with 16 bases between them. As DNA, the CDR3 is TGTGCCAGCAGCTTAAGCGGAACCGGCGGTAACACAGATACGCAGTATTTT. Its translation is CASSLSGTGGNTDTQYF.

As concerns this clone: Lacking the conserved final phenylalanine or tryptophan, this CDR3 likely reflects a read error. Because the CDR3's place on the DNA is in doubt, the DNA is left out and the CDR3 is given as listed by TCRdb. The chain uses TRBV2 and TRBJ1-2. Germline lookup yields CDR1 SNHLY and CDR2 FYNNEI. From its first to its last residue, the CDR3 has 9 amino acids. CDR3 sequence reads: CASSVEGYS.

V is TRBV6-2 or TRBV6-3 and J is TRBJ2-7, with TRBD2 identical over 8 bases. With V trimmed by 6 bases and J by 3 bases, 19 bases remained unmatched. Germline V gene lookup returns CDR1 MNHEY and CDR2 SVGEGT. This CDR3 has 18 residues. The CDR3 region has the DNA TGTGCCAGCAGCCACGGGCTAGCGGGCCGACGGGTGGGCTACGAGCAGTACTTC. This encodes CASSHGLAGRRVGYEQYF.

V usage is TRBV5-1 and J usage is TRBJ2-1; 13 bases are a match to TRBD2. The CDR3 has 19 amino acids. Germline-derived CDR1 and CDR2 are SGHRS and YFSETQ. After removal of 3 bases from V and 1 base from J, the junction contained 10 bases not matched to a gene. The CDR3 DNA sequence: TGCGCCAGCAGCTCGCCGGGACTAGCGGGAAGTATATCCTACAATGAGCAGTTCTTC. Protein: CASSSPGLAGSISYNEQFF.

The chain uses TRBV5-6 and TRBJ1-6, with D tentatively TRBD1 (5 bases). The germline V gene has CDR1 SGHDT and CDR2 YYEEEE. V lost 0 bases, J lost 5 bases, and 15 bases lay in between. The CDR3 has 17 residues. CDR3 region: CASSLAGGRRNNSPLHF. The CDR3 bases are TGTGCCAGCAGCTTGGCCGGGGGACGGCGTAATAATTCACCCCTCCACTTT.

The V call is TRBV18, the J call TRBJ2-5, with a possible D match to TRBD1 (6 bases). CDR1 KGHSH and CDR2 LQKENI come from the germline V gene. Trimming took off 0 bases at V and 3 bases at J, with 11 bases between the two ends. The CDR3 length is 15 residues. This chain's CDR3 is CASSPPWDKEETQYF. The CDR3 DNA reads TGTGCCAGCTCACCACCCTGGGACAAGGAAGAGACCCAGTACTTC.